This TCR beta chain is drawn from a study of cytomegalovirus exposure and HLA in healthy donors. Study-level findings and limits: Among the CMV-associated chains, a few were confirmed in vitro as specific for CMV antigens.

V was cut by 2 bases and J by 8 bases, with 15 bases left in between. Germline V gives CDR1 MNHEY, CDR2 SMNVEV (reference sequence). CDR3 length: 14 residues. The assay was immunoSEQ multiplex PCR, and TCRdb's table has in-frame clones only and misses some. The data contain roughly 150,000 clones, roughly 79% of them singletons. For this clone: What it binds is not known.

This TCR was recovered from a man under 40 in good health and CMV-seropositive. The gene calls are TRBV27 and TRBJ1-2; D not certain. Sample: PBMCs. The CDR3 coding sequence is TGTGCCAGCAGTTTAAGGCCGCGGGCTGGGGGCTACACCTTC. This encodes CASSLRPRAGGYTF.